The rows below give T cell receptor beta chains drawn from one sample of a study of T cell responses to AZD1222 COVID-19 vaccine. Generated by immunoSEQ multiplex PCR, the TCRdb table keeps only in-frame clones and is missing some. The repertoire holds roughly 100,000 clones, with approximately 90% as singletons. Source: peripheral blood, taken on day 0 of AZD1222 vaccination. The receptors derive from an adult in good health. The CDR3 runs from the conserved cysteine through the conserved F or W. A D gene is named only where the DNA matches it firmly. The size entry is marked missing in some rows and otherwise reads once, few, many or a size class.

CDR3: CASSPRPENQPQHF
DNA: TGTGCCAGCTCACCAAGGCCAGAGAATCAGCCCCAGCATTTT
V: TRBV18
D: -
J: TRBJ1-5
size: once

CDR3: CASSTRPIGNQPQHF
DNA: TGTGCCAGTAGTACACGACCCATTGGCAATCAGCCCCAGCATTTT
V: TRBV19
D: -
J: TRBJ1-5
size: -

CDR3: CASSLDGSYNEQFF
DNA: TGTGCCAGCAGCTTGGACGGCTCCTACAATGAGCAGTTCTTC
V: TRBV7-8
D: -
J: TRBJ2-1
size: -

CDR3: CSVGPTGRDEKLFF
DNA: TGCAGCGTTGGGCCCACAGGGAGGGACGAAAAACTGTTTTTT
V: TRBV29-1
D: -
J: TRBJ1-4
size: -

CDR3: CASRRGDSTNEKLFF
DNA: TGTGCCAGCAGAAGAGGGGACAGCACTAATGAAAAACTGTTTTTT
V: TRBV6-5
D: TRBD1
J: TRBJ1-4
size: few

CDR3: CASSLGSGRINQPQHF
DNA: TGTGCCAGCAGCTTGGGTTCCGGCAGGATCAATCAGCCCCAGCATTTT
V: TRBV5-8
D: -
J: TRBJ1-5
size: -

CDR3: CASARKAGELFF
DNA: TGTGCCAGCGCTCGAAAAGCCGGGGAGCTGTTTTTT
V: TRBV7-9
D: -
J: TRBJ2-2
size: -

CDR3: CASSLRNSEGYTF
DNA: TGTGCCAGCAGCCTCCGGAACTCGGAGGGCTACACCTTC
V: TRBV5-6
D: -
J: TRBJ1-2
size: -

CDR3: CASSLATGTTDTQYF
DNA: TGCGCCAGCAGCTTGGCGACAGGGACCACAGATACGCAGTATTTT
V: TRBV5-1
D: TRBD1
J: TRBJ2-3
size: once

CDR3: CASRGAGGYTGELFF
DNA: TGTGCCAGCAGGGGAGCGGGAGGGTACACCGGGGAGCTGTTTTTT
V: TRBV28
D: TRBD2
J: TRBJ2-2
size: -

CDR3: CASSNLEGQPQHF
DNA: TGTGCCAGCAGTAACCTGGAAGGTCAGCCCCAGCATTTT
V: TRBV6-5
D: -
J: TRBJ1-5
size: once

CDR3: CASTDGANYGYTF
DNA: TGTGCCAGCACCGACGGAGCTAACTATGGCTACACCTTC
V: TRBV7-9
D: -
J: TRBJ1-2
size: -

CDR3: CASSLARLQGSGNTIYF
DNA: TGTGCCAGCAGCTTAGCTCGATTACAGGGTTCTGGAAACACCATATATTTT
V: TRBV13
D: -
J: TRBJ1-3
size: -

CDR3: CASSLAGTAYEQYF
DNA: TGCGCCAGCAGCTTGGCCGGGACAGCCTACGAGCAGTACTTC
V: TRBV5-1
D: TRBD1
J: TRBJ2-7
size: -

CDR3: CASSPTAYGYTF
DNA: TGTGCCAGCAGCCCTACAGCATATGGCTACACCTTC
V: TRBV6-2/TRBV6-3
D: -
J: TRBJ1-2
size: -

CDR3: CASQTSGRVGEQFF
DNA: TGTGCCAGCCAGACTAGCGGGAGGGTGGGTGAGCAGTTCTTC
V: TRBV6-5
D: TRBD2
J: TRBJ2-1
size: -

CDR3: CASSSTGTGSPLHF
DNA: TGTGCCAGCAGCTCAACAGGGACGGGGTCACCCCTCCACTTT
V: TRBV3-1/TRBV3-2
D: -
J: TRBJ1-6
size: -

CDR3: CASSLAGRHNEQFF
DNA: TGTGCCAGCAGCTTAGCGGGCAGACACAATGAGCAGTTCTTC
V: TRBV7-8
D: -
J: TRBJ2-1
size: -

CDR3: CSARQGSSGNTIYF
DNA: TGCAGCGCGAGACAGGGGAGCTCTGGAAACACCATATATTTT
V: TRBV29-1
D: TRBD1
J: TRBJ1-3
size: -

CDR3: CASMEGYNSPLHF
DNA: TGTGCCAGCATGGAGGGGTATAATTCACCCCTCCACTTT
V: TRBV6-5
D: -
J: TRBJ1-6
size: once

CDR3: CASYHGGLGTYEQYF
DNA: TGTGCCAGCTACCACGGGGGACTAGGAACTTACGAGCAGTACTTC
V: TRBV2
D: TRBD2
J: TRBJ2-7
size: once

CDR3: CASRPGGGRDEQFF
DNA: TGTGCCAGCAGGCCCGGAGGGGGGAGGGATGAGCAGTTCTTC
V: TRBV28
D: -
J: TRBJ2-1
size: -

CDR3: CASSLWGGRGSHNEQFF
DNA: TGTGCCAGCAGCTTATGGGGGGGGCGCGGATCCCACAATGAGCAGTTCTTC
V: TRBV7-6
D: -
J: TRBJ2-1
size: -

CDR3: CASSIGRVAGSSTDTQYF
DNA: TGTGCCAGTAGTATAGGTAGGGTGGCGGGTTCTAGCACAGATACGCAGTATTTT
V: TRBV19
D: -
J: TRBJ2-3
size: -

CDR3: CASSWTSGGATGELFF
DNA: TGTGCCAGCAGTTGGACTAGCGGGGGGGCCACCGGGGAGCTGTTTTTT
V: TRBV2
D: TRBD2
J: TRBJ2-2
size: -